Each of the 5 T cell receptor beta chains below was sequenced from the same sample in a study of cytomegalovirus exposure and HLA in healthy donors. PCR was performed using 60 Vbeta and 13 Jbeta primers. Sequencing used immunoSEQ multiplex PCR; TCRdb keeps in-frame clones, though not all of them. The data contain about 31,000 clones, about 86% of them singletons. Sequenced sample: PBMCs. Receptors were obtained from a boy between 10 and 17 years old in good health and CMV-seronegative.

The chain links TRBV9 to TRBJ1-6; a weak D match, TRBD1 (5 bases). Germline CDR1 and CDR2: SGDLS and YYNGEE. The CDR3 has 15 residues. With 2 bases removed from V and 8 bases from J, the gap between germline ends came to 14 bases. In nucleotides, the CDR3 is TGTGCCAGCAGCGTGGACACTCCGTCTGATTCACCCCTCCACTTT. This encodes CASSVDTPSDSPLHF.

The V gene is TRBV9, the J gene TRBJ1-2; the match to TRBD1 covers 7 bases. From germline, CDR1 is SGDLS and CDR2 YYNGEE. The CDR3 sequence is 12 residues long. The V segment lost 5 bases and the J segment 8 bases; nucleotides outside the gene matches: 6. Here the CDR3 reads CASSSETGGYTF. DNA of the CDR3: TGTGCCAGCAGTTCGGAGACAGGGGGCTACACCTTC.

The rearrangement joins TRBV28 to TRBJ2-3, with D maybe TRBD1 (6 bases). CDR1 and CDR2 (germline): MDHEN, SYDVKM. The CDR3 covers 13 residues. V was shortened by 6 bases and J by 4 bases, with 11 bases between the two germline ends. CDR3 sequence (DNA): TGTGCCAGCAGCCGAGGGGGAGCAGATACGCAGTATTTT. Its protein is CASSRGGADTQYF.

The genes are TRBV12-5 and TRBJ2-5; TRBD1 matches 8 bases. The J call may be incorrect, as the DNA end agrees better with TRBJ2-7. CDR1 LGHNT and CDR2 FRNRAP come from the germline V gene. There are 18 residues in the CDR3. In DNA form, the CDR3 reads TGTGCTAGTGGTTTGGTAAACACCGAAGACAGGGGTGGGGACGAGCAGTACTTC. Translation: CASGLVNTEDRGGDEQYF.

This chain joins TRBV6-5 and TRBJ2-3; possibly TRBD2 for D (6 bases). The V end was cut by 7 bases, the J end by 2 bases, with 10 bases between. CDR1 and CDR2 (germline): MNHEY, SVGAGI. The CDR3 runs to 13 residues. CDR3 nucleotides: TGTGCCAGCAAAACGGGGGTCACAGATACGCAGTATTTT. Translating it yields CASKTGVTDTQYF.